This T cell receptor (beta chain) came from a study of T cell repertoires in cytomegalovirus infection. One entry per CDR3 protein, called by TCRdb with MiXCR from the reads. The sample holds about 68,000 distinct CDR3 sequences; 20% to 25% are singletons and the top ten take approximately 79%. The table lists this clonotype with a few counts. Its target is not known. Germline V lookup: CDR1 SGHRS, CDR2 YFSETQ. This CDR3 comprises 16 residues. V shed 0 bases and J 2 bases; nucleotides not matched to a gene: 4. This clonotype was obtained from a human donor in good health (CMV status not recorded). Some clones in this sample may be carry-over from other donors' samples. The chain couples TRBV5-1 to TRBJ1-3; 8 positions match TRBD1. Material: PBMCs, sequenced either directly or after in vitro stimulation (not recorded which). CDR3 sequence (DNA): TGCGCCAGCAGCTTGGTCGGGACAGGACCTGGAAACACCATATATTTT. Encoded protein: CASSLVGTGPGNTIYF.